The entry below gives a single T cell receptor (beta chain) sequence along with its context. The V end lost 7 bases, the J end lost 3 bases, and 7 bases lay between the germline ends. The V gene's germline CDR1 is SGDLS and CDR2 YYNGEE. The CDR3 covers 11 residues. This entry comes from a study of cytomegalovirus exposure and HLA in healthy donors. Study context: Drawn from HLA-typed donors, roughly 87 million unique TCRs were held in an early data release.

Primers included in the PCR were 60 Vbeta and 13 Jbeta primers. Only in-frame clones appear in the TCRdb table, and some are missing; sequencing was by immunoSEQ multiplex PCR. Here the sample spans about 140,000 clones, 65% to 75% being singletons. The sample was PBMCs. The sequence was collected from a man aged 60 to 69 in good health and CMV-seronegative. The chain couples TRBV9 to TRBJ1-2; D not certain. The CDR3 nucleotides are TGTGCCAGCCGAGGAGACTATGGCTACACCTTC. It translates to CASRGDYGYTF.